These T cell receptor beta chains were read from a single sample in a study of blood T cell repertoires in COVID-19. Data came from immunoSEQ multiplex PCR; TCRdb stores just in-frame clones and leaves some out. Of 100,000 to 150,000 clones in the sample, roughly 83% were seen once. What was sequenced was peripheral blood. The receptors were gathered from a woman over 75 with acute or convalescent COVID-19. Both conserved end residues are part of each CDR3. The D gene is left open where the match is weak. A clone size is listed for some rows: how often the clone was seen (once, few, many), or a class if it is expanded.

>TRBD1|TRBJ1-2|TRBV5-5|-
CASSPAEDRGRGYTF
TGTGCCAGCAGCCCTGCCGAAGACAGGGGGCGTGGCTACACCTTC
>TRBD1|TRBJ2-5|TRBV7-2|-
CASRTTGGDGETQYF
TGTGCCAGCAGGACGACAGGGGGAGATGGAGAGACCCAGTACTTC
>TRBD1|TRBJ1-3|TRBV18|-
CASSPQGASGNTIYF
TGTGCCAGCTCACCCCAGGGGGCATCTGGAAACACCATATATTTT
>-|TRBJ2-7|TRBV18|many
CASSPVPGYEQYF
TGTGCCAGCTCACCAGTCCCAGGTTACGAGCAGTACTTC
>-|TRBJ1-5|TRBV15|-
CATSRDTSAGGPQHF
TGTGCCACCAGCAGAGATACCAGTGCCGGGGGGCCCCAGCATTTT
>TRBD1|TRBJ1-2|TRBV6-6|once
CASSSGQGHGYTF
TGTGCCAGCAGTTCCGGACAGGGTCATGGCTACACCTTC
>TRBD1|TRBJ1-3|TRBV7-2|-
CASSPTRTGPGNTIYF
TGTGCCAGCAGCCCCACCCGGACAGGGCCAGGAAACACCATATATTTT
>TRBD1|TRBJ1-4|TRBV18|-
CASSTRDRGKTNEKLFF
TGTGCCAGCTCAACCCGGGACAGGGGAAAAACTAATGAAAAACTGTTTTTT
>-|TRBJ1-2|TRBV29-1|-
CSVEPQGSRGYTF
TGCAGCGTTGAACCACAGGGTTCGAGGGGCTACACCTTC
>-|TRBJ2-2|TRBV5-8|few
CASSYRLGASTGELFF
TGTGCCAGCAGCTACCGTCTAGGGGCGAGCACCGGGGAGCTGTTTTTT
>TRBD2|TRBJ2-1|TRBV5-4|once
CASSHVTSGSNEQFF
TGTGCCAGCAGCCACGTTACTAGCGGGAGCAATGAGCAGTTCTTC
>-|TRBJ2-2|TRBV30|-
CAWSYRDAGELFF
TGTGCCTGGAGTTACAGGGATGCCGGGGAGCTGTTTTTT
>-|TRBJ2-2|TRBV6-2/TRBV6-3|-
CASSYPRTLNTGELFF
TGTGCCAGCAGTTACCCACGGACACTGAACACCGGGGAGCTGTTTTTT
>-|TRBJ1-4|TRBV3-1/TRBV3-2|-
CASSPRGLIEKLFF
TGTGCCAGCAGCCCCAGGGGTCTAATTGAAAAACTGTTTTTT
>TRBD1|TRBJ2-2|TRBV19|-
CASREDRGDTGELFF
TGTGCCAGTAGGGAGGACAGGGGCGACACCGGGGAGCTGTTTTTT
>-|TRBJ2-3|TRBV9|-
CASSVSPYVDTQYF
TGTGCCAGCAGCGTAAGTCCCTACGTAGATACGCAGTATTTT
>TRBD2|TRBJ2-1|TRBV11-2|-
CASSLDRGGRSYNEQFF
TGTGCCAGCAGCTTAGATCGCGGGGGACGGAGCTACAATGAGCAGTTCTTC
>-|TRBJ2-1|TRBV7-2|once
CASSLASRNEQFF
TGTGCCAGCAGCTTAGCTAGCCGGAATGAGCAGTTCTTC
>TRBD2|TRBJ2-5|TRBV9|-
CASSGGGTSGGDLQETQYF
TGTGCCAGCAGCGGCGGTGGGACTAGCGGGGGGGACTTACAAGAGACCCAGTACTTC
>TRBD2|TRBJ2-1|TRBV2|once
CASRSGGDNEQFF
TGTGCCAGCAGGAGCGGGGGGGACAATGAGCAGTTCTTC
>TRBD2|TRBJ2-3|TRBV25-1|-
CASSDHTSGDTQYF
TGTGCCAGCAGTGATCACACTAGCGGAGATACGCAGTATTTT
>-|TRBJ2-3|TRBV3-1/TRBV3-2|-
CASSRGGPTDTQYF
TGTGCCAGCAGCCGGGGGGGCCCCACAGATACGCAGTATTTT